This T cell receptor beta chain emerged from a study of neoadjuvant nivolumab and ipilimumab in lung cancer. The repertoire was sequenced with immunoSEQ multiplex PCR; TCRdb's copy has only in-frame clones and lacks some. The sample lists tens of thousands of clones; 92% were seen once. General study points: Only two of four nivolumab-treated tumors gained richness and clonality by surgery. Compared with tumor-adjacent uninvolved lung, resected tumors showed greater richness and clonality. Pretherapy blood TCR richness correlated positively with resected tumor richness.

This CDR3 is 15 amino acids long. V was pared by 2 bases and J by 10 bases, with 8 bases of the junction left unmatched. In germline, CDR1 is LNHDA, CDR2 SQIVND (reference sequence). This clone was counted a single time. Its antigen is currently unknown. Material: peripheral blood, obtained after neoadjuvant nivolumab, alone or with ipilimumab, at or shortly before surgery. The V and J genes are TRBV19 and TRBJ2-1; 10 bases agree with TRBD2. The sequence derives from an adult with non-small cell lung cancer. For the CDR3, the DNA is TGTGCCAGTAGTATACTGGGGCTAGCGGGAGTCGAGCAGTTCTTC. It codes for CASSILGLAGVEQFF.